This T cell receptor (beta chain) was identified in a study of Ad26.COV2.S vaccination and SARS-CoV-2 variants. Study outcomes and limitations: The TCR breadth and depth analyses may have produced an underestimate of total T cell responses. Spike-specific CD8+ and CD4+ T cell responses reportedly showed substantial breadth after vaccination.

The germline V and J ends were trimmed by 6 bases and 5 bases, with 17 bases remaining between them. This CDR3 has 13 amino acids. The germline CDR1 and CDR2 sequences are SQVTM and ANQGSEA. Libraries were prepared by immunoSEQ multiplex PCR; TCRdb keeps only in-frame clonotypes and omits some of them. The table shows 87,000 or so clones, with more than 70% occurring only once. The table lists this clone with a count of one. No antigen is known for it. Sample: peripheral blood, taken after recovery from COVID-19. This receptor was obtained from a human donor who had recovered from COVID-19. The V call is TRBV29-1, the J call TRBJ2-7; possible D gene TRBD1, 5 bases. This CDR3 reads CSVHMGPLHEQYF. In DNA form, the CDR3 reads TGCAGCGTCCACATGGGGCCTCTCCACGAGCAGTACTTC.